The T cell receptor beta chain described here comes from a study of T cell responses to AZD1222 COVID-19 vaccine. This clone was picked up one time. Deletions cut 5 bases from V and 6 bases from J, with 7 bases between. CDR3 length: 12 amino acids. This table comes from immunoSEQ multiplex PCR, and its TCRdb copy is limited to in-frame clones, with some not included. The data show approximately 100,000 clones, 92% seen once. This clonotype was sampled from an adult in good health. The sequencing here drew on peripheral blood, taken on day 0 of AZD1222 vaccination. The rearrangement joins TRBV12-3 or TRBV12-4 to TRBJ2-2; possible D gene TRBD2, 6 bases. The CDR3 nucleotides are TGTGCCAGCAGTACGGGGGCCGGGGAGCTGTTTTTT. Translating gives CASSTGAGELFF.